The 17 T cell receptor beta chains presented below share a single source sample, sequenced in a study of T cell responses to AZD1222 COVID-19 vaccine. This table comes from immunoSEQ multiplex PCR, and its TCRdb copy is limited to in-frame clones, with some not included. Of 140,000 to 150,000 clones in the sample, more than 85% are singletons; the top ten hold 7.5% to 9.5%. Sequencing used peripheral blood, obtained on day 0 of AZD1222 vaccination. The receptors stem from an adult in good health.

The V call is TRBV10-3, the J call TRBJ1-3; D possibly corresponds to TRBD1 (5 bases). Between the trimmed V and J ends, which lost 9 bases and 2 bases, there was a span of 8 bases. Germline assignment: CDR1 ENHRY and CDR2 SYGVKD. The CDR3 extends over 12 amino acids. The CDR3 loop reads CAIDSPGNTIYF. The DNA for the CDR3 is TGTGCCATTGACAGTCCTGGAAACACCATATATTTT.

In DNA, the CDR3 is TGTGCCAGCAGCGCATCCGGGACTAGCTATGAGCAGTTCTTC. Protein: CASSASGTSYEQFF. V usage is TRBV7-3 and J usage is TRBJ2-1; 9 bases map to TRBD2. Unmatched junction bases numbered 7, after V lost 5 bases and J lost 8 bases. The length of the CDR3 is 14 residues. Per the germline V gene, CDR1 is SGHTA and CDR2 is FQGTGA.

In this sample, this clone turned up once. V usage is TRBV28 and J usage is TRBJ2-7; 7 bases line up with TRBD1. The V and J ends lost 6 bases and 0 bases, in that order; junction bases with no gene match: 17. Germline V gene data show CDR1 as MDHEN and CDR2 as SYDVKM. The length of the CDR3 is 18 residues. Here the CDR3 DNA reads TGTGCCAGCAGGAAACCCCATGGGACAGTCTCCAGCTCCTACGAGCAGTACTTC. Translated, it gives CASRKPHGTVSSSYEQYF.

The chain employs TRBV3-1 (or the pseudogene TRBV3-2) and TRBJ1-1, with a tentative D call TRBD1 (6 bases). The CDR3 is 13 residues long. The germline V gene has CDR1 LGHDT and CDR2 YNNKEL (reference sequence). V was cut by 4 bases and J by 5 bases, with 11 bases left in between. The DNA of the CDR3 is TGTGCCAGCAGCCTAGGGGGGGGAACTGAAGCTTTCTTT. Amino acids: CASSLGGGTEAFF.

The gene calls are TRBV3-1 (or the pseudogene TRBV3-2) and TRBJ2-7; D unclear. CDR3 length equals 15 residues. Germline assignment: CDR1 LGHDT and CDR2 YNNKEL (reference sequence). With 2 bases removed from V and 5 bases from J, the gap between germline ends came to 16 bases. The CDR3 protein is CASSQKIEGRDEQYF. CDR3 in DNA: TGTGCCAGCAGCCAAAAGATTGAAGGAAGGGACGAGCAGTACTTC.

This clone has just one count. The CDR3 region is CASSQTSTGTTQYF. DNA for the CDR3: TGTGCCAGCAGCCAGACATCGACAGGGACTACGCAGTATTTT. V gene TRBV3-1 (or the pseudogene TRBV3-2) combines with J gene TRBJ2-3; 7 bases fit TRBD1. The CDR3 is made up of 14 amino acids. Trimming cost V 3 bases and J 8 bases; bases outside gene matches: 8. From germline, CDR1 is LGHDT and CDR2 YNNKEL (reference sequence).

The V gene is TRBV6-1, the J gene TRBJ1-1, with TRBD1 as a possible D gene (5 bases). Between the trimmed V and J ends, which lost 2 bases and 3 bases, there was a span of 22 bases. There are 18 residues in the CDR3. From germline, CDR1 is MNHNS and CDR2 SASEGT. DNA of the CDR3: TGTGCCAGCAGTGAAAGCGCTGGGGGGTTTGATGTGGACACTGAAGCTTTCTTT. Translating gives CASSESAGGFDVDTEAFF.

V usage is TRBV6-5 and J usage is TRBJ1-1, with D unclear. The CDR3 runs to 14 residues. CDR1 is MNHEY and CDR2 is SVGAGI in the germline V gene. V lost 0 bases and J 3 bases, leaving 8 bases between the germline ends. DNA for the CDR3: TGTGCCAGCAGTTACTCGAGAGCGGACACTGAAGCTTTCTTT. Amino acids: CASSYSRADTEAFF.

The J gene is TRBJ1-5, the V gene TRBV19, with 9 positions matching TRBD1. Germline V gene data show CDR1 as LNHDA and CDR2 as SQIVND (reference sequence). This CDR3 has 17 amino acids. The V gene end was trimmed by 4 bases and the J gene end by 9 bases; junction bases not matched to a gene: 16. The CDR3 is CASSTTDRGTIMRPQHF. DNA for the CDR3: TGTGCCAGTAGTACGACGGACAGGGGTACAATCATGCGGCCCCAGCATTTT.

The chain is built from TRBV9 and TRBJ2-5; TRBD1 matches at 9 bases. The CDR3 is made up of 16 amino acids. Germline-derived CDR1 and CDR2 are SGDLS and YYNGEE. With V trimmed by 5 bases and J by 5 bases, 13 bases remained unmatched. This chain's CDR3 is CASRRKLTGGVETQYF. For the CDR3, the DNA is TGTGCCAGCAGACGAAAACTAACAGGGGGCGTCGAGACCCAGTACTTC.

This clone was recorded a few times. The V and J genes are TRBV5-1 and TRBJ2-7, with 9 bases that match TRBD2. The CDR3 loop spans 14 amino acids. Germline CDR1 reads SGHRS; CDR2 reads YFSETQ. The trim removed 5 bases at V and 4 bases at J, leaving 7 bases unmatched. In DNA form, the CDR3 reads TGCGCCAGCAGTCGCGGGGGGGCACTGTACGAGCAGTACTTC. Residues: CASSRGGALYEQYF. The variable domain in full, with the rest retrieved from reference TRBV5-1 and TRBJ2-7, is KAGVTQTPRYLIKTRGQQVTLSCSPISGHRSVSWYQQTPGQGLQFLFEYFSETQRNKGNFPGRFSGRQFSNSRSEMNVSTLELGDSALYLCASSRGGALYEQYFGPGTRLTVT.

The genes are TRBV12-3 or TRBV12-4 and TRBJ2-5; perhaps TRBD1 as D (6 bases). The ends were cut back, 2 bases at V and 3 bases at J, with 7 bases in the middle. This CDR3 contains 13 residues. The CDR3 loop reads CASSLQGKETQYF. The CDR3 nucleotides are TGTGCCAGCAGTTTACAGGGGAAAGAGACCCAGTACTTC.

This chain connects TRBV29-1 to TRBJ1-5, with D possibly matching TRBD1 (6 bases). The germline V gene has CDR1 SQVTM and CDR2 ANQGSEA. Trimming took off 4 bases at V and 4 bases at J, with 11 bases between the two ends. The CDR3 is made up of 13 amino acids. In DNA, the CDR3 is TGCAGCGTTGTCGACAGGCTAAATCAGCCCCAGCATTTT. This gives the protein CSVVDRLNQPQHF.

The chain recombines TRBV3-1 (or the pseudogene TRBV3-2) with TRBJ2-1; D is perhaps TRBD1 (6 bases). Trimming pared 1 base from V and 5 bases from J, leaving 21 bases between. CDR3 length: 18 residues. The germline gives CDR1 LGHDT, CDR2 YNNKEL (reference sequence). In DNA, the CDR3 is TGTGCCAGCAGCCAAGGGGCCTGGGGGACACAGAGTAACAATGAGCAGTTCTTC. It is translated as CASSQGAWGTQSNNEQFF.

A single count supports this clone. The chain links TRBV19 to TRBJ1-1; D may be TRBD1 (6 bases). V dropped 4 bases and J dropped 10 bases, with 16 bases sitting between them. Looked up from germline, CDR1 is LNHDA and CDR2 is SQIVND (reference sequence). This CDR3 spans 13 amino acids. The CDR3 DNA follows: TGTGCCAGTAGTACCCCGTCATGGGGGCGAGCTTTCTTT. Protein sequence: CASSTPSWGRAFF.

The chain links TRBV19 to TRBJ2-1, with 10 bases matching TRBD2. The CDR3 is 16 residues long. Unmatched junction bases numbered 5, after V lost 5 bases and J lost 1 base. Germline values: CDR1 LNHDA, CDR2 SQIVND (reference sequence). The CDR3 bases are TGTGCCAGTAGTTTAAGCGGGGGGGTTTCCTACAATGAGCAGTTCTTC. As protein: CASSLSGGVSYNEQFF.

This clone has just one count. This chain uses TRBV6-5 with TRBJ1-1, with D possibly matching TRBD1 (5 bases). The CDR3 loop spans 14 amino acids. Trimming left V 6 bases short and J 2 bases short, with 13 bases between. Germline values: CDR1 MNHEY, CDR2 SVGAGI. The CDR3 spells CASRQLRDNTEAFF. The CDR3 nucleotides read TGTGCCAGCAGACAACTCAGGGATAACACTGAAGCTTTCTTT.